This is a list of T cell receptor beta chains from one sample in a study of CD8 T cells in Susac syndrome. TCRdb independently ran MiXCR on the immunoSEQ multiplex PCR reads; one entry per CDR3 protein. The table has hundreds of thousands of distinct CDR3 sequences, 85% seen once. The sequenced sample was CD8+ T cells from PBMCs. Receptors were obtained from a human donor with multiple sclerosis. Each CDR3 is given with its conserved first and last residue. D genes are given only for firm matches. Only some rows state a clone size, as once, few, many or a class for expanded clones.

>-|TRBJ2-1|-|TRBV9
CASSPWGDAYNEQFF
TGTGCCAGCAGCCCTTGGGGGGACGCGTACAATGAGCAGTTCTTC
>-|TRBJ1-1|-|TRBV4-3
CASSQDRTLSGTEAFF
TGCGCCAGCAGCCAAGATCGTACCCTCTCGGGCACTGAAGCTTTCTTT
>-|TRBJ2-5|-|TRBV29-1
CSAEPRTVRETQYF
TGCAGCGCCGAACCACGGACAGTTAGAGAGACCCAGTACTTC
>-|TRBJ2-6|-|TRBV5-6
CASSLTGPGSGANVLTF
TGTGCCAGCAGCTTGACAGGGCCGGGTTCTGGGGCCAACGTCCTGACTTTC
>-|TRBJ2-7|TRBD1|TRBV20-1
CSARTYSGTGGYEQYF
TGCAGTGCAAGAACCTACTCCGGGACAGGGGGCTACGAGCAGTACTTC
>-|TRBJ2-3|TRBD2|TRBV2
CASSASGRLTDTQYF
TGTGCCAGCAGCGCAAGCGGGAGACTCACAGATACGCAGTATTTT
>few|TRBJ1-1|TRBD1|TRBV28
CASSRRQGGTEAFF
TGTGCCAGCAGTCGAAGACAGGGGGGGACTGAAGCTTTCTTT
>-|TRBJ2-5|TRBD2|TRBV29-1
CSVEGGFVGRSQETQYF
TGCAGCGTTGAAGGGGGGTTTGTCGGGAGGTCGCAAGAGACCCAGTACTTC
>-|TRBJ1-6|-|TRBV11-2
CASSLVWGSNSPLHF
TGTGCCAGCAGCTTGGTGTGGGGGAGTAATTCACCCCTCCACTTT
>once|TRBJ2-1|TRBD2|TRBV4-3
CASSQDQYGLAGREDQFF
TGCGCCAGCAGCCAAGATCAATATGGACTAGCGGGAAGGGAGGATCAGTTCTTC
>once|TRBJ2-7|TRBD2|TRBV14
CASSPTSGRHYEQYF
TGTGCCAGCAGCCCGACTAGCGGGAGGCACTACGAGCAGTACTTC
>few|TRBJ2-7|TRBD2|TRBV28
CASSPGTSGPYEQYF
TGTGCCAGCAGCCCTGGGACTAGCGGCCCCTACGAGCAGTACTTC
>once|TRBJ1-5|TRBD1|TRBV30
CAWDRGLGNQPQHF
TGTGCCTGGGACAGGGGTCTGGGCAATCAGCCCCAGCATTTT
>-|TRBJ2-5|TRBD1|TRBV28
CASSLWTGRETQYF
TGTGCCAGCAGTCTGTGGACAGGGAGGGAGACCCAGTACTTC
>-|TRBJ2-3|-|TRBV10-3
CAIRTEDTQYF
TGTGCCATCCGAACGGAAGATACGCAGTATTTT
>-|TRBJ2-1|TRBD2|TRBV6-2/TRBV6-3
CASTLAASSYNEQFF
TGTGCCAGCACCCTAGCGGCCTCGTCCTACAATGAGCAGTTCTTC
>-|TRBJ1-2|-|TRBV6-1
CASSVSVGGLDYGYTF
TGTGCCAGCAGTGTTTCCGTAGGGGGGTTGGACTATGGCTACACCTTC
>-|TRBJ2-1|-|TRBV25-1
CASSERWGDEQFF
TGTGCCAGCAGTGAACGGTGGGGGGATGAGCAGTTCTTC
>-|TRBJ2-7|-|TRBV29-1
CSVEMANSYEQYF
TGCAGCGTTGAAATGGCCAACTCCTACGAGCAGTACTTC
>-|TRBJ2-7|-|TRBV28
CASSLEVGGNEQYF
TGTGCCAGCAGTTTAGAGGTTGGGGGGAACGAGCAGTACTTC
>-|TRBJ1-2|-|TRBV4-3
CASSQDGTKNNYGYTF
TGCGCCAGCAGCCAAGACGGGACAAAGAATAACTATGGCTACACCTTC
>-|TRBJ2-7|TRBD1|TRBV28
CASSPLPTGAYEQYF
TGTGCCAGCAGTCCATTACCGACAGGGGCCTACGAGCAGTACTTC
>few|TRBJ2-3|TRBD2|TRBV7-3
CASSGPGTSADTQYF
TGTGCCAGCAGCGGGCCCGGGACTAGCGCAGATACGCAGTATTTT
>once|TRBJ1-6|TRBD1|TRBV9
CASSVWDRATYNSPLHF
TGTGCCAGCAGCGTCTGGGACAGGGCAACCTATAATTCACCCCTCCACTTT
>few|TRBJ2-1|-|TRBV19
CATSSPRSYNEQFF
TGTGCCACCTCTAGCCCACGATCCTACAATGAGCAGTTCTTC
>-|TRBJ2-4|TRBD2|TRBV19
CASTSSSGSRLGNIQYF
TGTGCCAGTACCTCCTCTAGCGGGAGTCGATTGGGAAACATTCAGTACTTC
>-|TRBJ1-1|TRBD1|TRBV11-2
CASSLQTGVNTEAFF
TGTGCCAGCAGCTTACAGACAGGGGTGAACACTGAAGCTTTCTTT
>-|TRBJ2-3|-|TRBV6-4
CASSDGHGTDTQYF
TGTGCCAGCAGTGACGGACACGGCACAGATACGCAGTATTTT
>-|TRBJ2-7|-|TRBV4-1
CASSSHVRSYEQYF
TGCGCCAGCAGCTCCCACGTCAGGTCCTACGAGCAGTACTTC
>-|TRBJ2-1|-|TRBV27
CASSFSAPNEQFF
TGTGCCAGCAGTTTTTCTGCCCCCAATGAGCAGTTCTTC
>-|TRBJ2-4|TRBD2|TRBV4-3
CASSQEGGMVDIQYF
TGCGCCAGCAGCCAAGAGGGGGGGATGGTGGACATTCAGTACTTC
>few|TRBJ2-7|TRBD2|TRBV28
CASSLGPGGSYEQYF
TGTGCCAGCAGTTTGGGCCCGGGAGGGTCCTACGAGCAGTACTTC
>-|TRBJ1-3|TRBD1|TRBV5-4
CASSSGTGLEGNTIYF
TGTGCCAGCAGCTCAGGGACAGGACTAGAGGGAAACACCATATATTTT
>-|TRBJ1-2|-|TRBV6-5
CASSQGLPGDYGYTF
TGTGCCAGCAGCCAGGGGTTACCTGGTGACTATGGCTACACCTTC
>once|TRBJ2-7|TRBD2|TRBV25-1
CASSAREGLDEQYF
TGTGCCAGCAGTGCTCGGGAGGGCCTGGACGAGCAGTACTTC
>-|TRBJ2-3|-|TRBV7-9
CASSLVWAEEQYF
TGTGCCAGCAGCTTAGTATGGGCAGAAGAGCAGTATTTT
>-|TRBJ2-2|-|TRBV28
CASSFPGFRALGGELFF
TGTGCCAGCAGCTTTCCAGGGTTCCGGGCCTTAGGTGGGGAGCTGTTTTTT
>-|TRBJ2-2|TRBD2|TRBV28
CASSPPAGGYTGELFF
TGTGCCAGCAGTCCGCCAGCGGGAGGGTACACCGGGGAGCTGTTTTTT
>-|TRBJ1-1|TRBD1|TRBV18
CASSPTGGDTEAFF
TGTGCCAGCTCACCGACAGGGGGCGACACTGAAGCTTTCTTT
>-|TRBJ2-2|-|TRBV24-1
CATSDLGWDGTGELFF
TGTGCCACCAGTGATTTGGGTTGGGATGGCACCGGGGAGCTGTTTTTT
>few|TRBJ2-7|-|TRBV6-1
CASSPDRAGTYEQYF
TGTGCCAGCAGTCCCGACAGGGCGGGGACCTACGAGCAGTACTTC
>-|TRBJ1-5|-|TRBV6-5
CASSYSVQGNQPQHF
TGTGCCAGCAGTTACTCTGTCCAGGGGAATCAGCCCCAGCATTTT
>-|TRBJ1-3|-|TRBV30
CAWSVLPGQPNRSSGNTIYF
TGTGCCTGGAGTGTCTTGCCCGGACAGCCAAACAGAAGCTCTGGAAACACCATATATTTT
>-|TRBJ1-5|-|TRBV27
CASSPKAGAYSNQPQHF
TGTGCCAGCAGCCCAAAGGCGGGGGCCTATAGCAATCAGCCCCAGCATTTT
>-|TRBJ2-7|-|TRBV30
CAWHRSDYEQYF
TGTGCCTGGCACCGATCGGACTACGAGCAGTACTTC
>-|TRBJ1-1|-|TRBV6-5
CAVGRGLMNTEAFF
TGTGCCGTCGGGCGGGGCCTCATGAACACTGAAGCTTTCTTT
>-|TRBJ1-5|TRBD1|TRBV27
CASSIRGHGQPQHF
TGTGCCAGCAGCATCAGGGGGCACGGTCAGCCCCAGCATTTT
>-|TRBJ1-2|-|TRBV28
CASSLPSTANYGYTF
TGTGCCAGCAGTTTACCCTCCACAGCTAACTATGGCTACACCTTC
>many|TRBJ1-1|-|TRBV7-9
CASSLAVTSGRDTEAFF
TGTGCCAGCAGCTTAGCGGTAACGTCCGGGAGGGACACTGAAGCTTTCTTT
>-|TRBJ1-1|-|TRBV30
CAWSVQGWGTEAFF
TGTGCCTGGAGCGTACAGGGCTGGGGCACTGAAGCTTTCTTT
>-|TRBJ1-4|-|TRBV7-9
CASSFGRADEKLFF
TGTGCCAGCAGCTTCGGCAGGGCGGATGAAAAACTGTTTTTT
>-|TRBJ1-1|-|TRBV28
CASSFGRKAFF
TGTGCCAGCAGTTTCGGACGAAAAGCTTTCTTT
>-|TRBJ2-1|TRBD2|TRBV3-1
CASSQEAAGGFYNEQFF
TGTGCCAGCAGCCAAGAGGCCGCGGGAGGGTTCTACAATGAGCAGTTCTTC
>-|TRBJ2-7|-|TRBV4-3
CASSQDYLGAYEQYF
TGCGCCAGCAGCCAAGATTATTTGGGAGCCTACGAGCAGTACTTC
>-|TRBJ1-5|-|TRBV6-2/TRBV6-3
CASSYGENQPQHF
TGTGCCAGCAGTTACGGGGAGAATCAGCCCCAGCATTTT